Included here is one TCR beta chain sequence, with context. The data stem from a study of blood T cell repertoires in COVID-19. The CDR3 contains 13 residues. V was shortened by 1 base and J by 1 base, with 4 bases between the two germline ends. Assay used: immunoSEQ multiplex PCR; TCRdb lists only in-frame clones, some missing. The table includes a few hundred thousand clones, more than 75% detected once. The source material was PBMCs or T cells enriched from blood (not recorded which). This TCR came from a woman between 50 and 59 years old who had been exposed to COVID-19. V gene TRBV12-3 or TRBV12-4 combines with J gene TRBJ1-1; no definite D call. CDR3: CASSLVRNTEAFF. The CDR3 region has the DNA TGTGCCAGCAGTTTAGTCAGGAACACTGAAGCTTTCTTT.